This T cell receptor beta chain derives from a study of blood T cell repertoires in COVID-19. Study-wide context: The analysed material was cDNA or gDNA that came from T cells, B-cell-depleted T cells, or PBMCs.

The germline V gene has CDR1 KGHSH and CDR2 LQKENI. The CDR3 sequence is 13 residues long. The germline V and J ends were trimmed by 6 bases and 5 bases, with 13 bases remaining between them. Authors' processing steps: Nucleated cell counts were estimated from reference gene primer amplification. Data came from immunoSEQ multiplex PCR; TCRdb stores just in-frame clones and leaves some out. That table gives V, J and clone size, and the DNA gave D and trimming. This sample yields some 100,000 clones, of which about 90% are seen a single time; 5% belongs to the top ten. This sequence originates from a human donor in a cohort sampled during active COVID-19. The gene calls are TRBV18 and TRBJ1-1, with a tentative D call TRBD1 (6 bases). The specimen sequenced was peripheral blood. The CDR3 nucleotides read TGTGCCAGCTCGCCCTTACAGGGAACTGAAGCTTTCTTT. Amino acids: CASSPLQGTEAFF.